This T cell receptor beta chain was captured in a study of early T cells in non-severe SARS-CoV-2 infection. On the study more broadly: Sequenced material consisted of bulk RNA (from unsorted whole blood), and chains were unpaired. General study results and limits: Database matching using VDJdb favored anti-spike CD8 responses, with private and CD4 specificities left missing.

Trimming removed 6 bases from V and 8 bases from J; junction bases left unmatched: 6. Germline V gene data show CDR1 as ENHRY and CDR2 as SYGVKD. CDR3 length: 12 residues. This clonotype was observed a few times. The antigen is not known. Molecules of cDNA were individually given unique molecular identifiers that were attached to them. TCRdb itself ran the 5' RACE reads through MiXCR, one entry per CDR3 protein. Among under 45,000 distinct CDR3 sequences listed, roughly 7.9% were seen once. This sequence was found in an adult who was a healthcare worker with PCR-confirmed SARS-CoV-2 infection or an uninfected control (not recorded which). Material: whole blood, obtained at baseline. The V gene is TRBV10-3, the J gene TRBJ1-2, with 7 bases lining up with TRBD1. Here the CDR3 DNA reads TGTGCCATCAGACAGACAGGGCAGGGCTACACCTTC. Protein sequence: CAIRQTGQGYTF.